This T cell receptor (beta chain) was recovered during a study of T-cell memory formation after mild COVID-19. Germline V gene lookup returns CDR1 MGHRA and CDR2 YSYEKL. V lost 1 base to trimming and J lost 3 bases; unmatched junction nucleotides: 3. The CDR3 runs 15 residues. This clonotype was seen repeatedly, ten times or more. TCR alpha and TCR beta cDNA libraries carrying sample barcodes and UMIs were produced by 5'RACE using constant-segment primers. Each CDR3 protein is one row after TCRdb ran MiXCR on the 5' RACE reads. The sample lists more than 9,500 distinct CDR3 sequences, 13% to 15% occurring once.

Sample: PBMCs or a T cell subset sorted from them (not recorded which). The V and J genes are TRBV4-1 and TRBJ1-1, with TRBD1 matching over 9 bases. The TCR originated in a man between 18 and 35 years old who had mild COVID-19 (a few samples of this study predate the infection). Cell type and time point are not known. The CDR3 nucleotides are TGCGCCAGCAGCCAAGTTGGACAGGGGTACACTGAAGCTTTCTTT. Amino acids: CASSQVGQGYTEAFF.